This T cell receptor beta chain came from a study of CD8 T cells in ankylosing spondylitis. Scientists made TCR beta libraries using quantitative 5'-RACE with molecular barcodes. TCRdb fed the 5' RACE reads into MiXCR, producing one record per CDR3 protein. Counted here are 340,000 or so distinct CDR3 sequences, roughly 14% occurring once; the ten biggest clones make up about 1%. About this clonotype: Its antigen is not identified.

Findings and limits, study-wide: With a CD8+ phenotype, disease-linked clones were relatively rare in peripheral blood. Reported data indicate significant enrichment of disease-linked clones within matched ankylosing spondylitis synovial fluid.

Sequenced: blood, either unsorted or a sorted T cell fraction (not recorded which). The receptor was isolated from a male donor with ankylosing spondylitis or in good health (not recorded which).

The CDR3 loop reads CASSIPLGATDTQYF. The CDR3 DNA follows: TGTGCCAGTAGTATTCCTTTGGGGGCAACAGATACGCAGTATTTT. V is TRBV19 and J is TRBJ2-3, with a weak D call TRBD1 (6 bases). Per germline, CDR1 LNHDA and CDR2 SQIVND (reference sequence). This CDR3 has 15 residues. Between the trimmed V and J ends, which lost 3 bases and 3 bases, there was a span of 13 bases.